This T cell receptor beta chain derives from a study of PD-L1 blockade in urothelial cancer (dated by TCRdb to about 2017). About the study as a whole: Every patient began therapy in about 2014 and was given atezolizumab 1,200 mg intravenously every 3 weeks. Durable clinical benefit meant progression-free survival longer than 6 months, and TCR features were also tested against progression-free and overall survival. Patients had an ECOG performance status of 0 or 1 and had received between 0 and 3 prior chemotherapy regimens. Whole exome sequencing and RNA sequencing of pretreatment tumors were performed alongside TCR sequencing in the same patients. Blood samples were analyzed at 3 weeks after treatment start (second dose) and at 6 weeks after treatment start. Twenty-five of 29 patients were identified as males with urothelial cancer of bladder origin, and a prior smoking history was reported by 18 of 29 patients. Nine patients achieved durable clinical benefit and 20 did not. TCR sequencing covered pretreatment tumor samples and matched, serially collected peripheral blood taken before and after atezolizumab treatment. Blood samples yielded a median of about 150,000 T cells and roughly 80,000 unique TCRs, with median clonality approximately 0.08. Pretreatment blood TCR-seq was available for about 27 patients, at least one posttreatment blood collection was obtained for about 24 patients, and tumor TCR-seq was available for about 24 patients. The study was an exploratory multi-omic analysis of somatic, immune and clinical correlates of response to PD-L1 blockade with atezolizumab in urothelial cancer. What the study reported, not specific to this receptor: Because of the small sample size (n ≈ 28) and the many exploratory analyses performed, the results are intended to be regarded as hypothesis-generating. At 3 weeks after the start of treatment, tumor-associated TCR clones in peripheral blood had expanded more in patients with durable benefit (n of about 20, p = 0.022). Improved progression-free and overall survival was found to be associated with pretreatment peripheral blood TCR clonality below the median.

To estimate absolute template abundance from read counts, synthetic TCR analog templates were spiked into each PCR. TCRbeta CDR3 regions were amplified from genomic DNA with bias-controlled V and J gene primers using the immunoSEQ assay. Sequencing of rearranged TCRbeta segments was performed at approximately 20X coverage. From the authors' description of their analysis: Clustering was used to correct sequencing errors, and CDR3s were annotated against IMGT so that V, D and J genes could be assigned. Out-of-frame and stop-codon sequences were excluded, and only productive TCRbeta rearrangements were used in downstream analyses. To compute clonality, Shannon entropy was normalized by the log of the number of unique productive sequences and then subtracted from one. Clones differing between time points or between blood and tumor were identified by Fisher's exact test with Benjamini-Hochberg correction at adjusted p below 0.01. The immuneACCESS repertoire file appears here via TCRdb, limited to in-frame rearrangements. These files lack a portion of the clones; in checked studies, under half of the deficit traces to unresolved V genes, and the cause of the others is not known. V and J calls and clone size are as listed in that table; D and trimming were resolved from the DNA. This sample is represented by over 45,000 clones; about 85% of them were singletons. Less than 8% of the sample lies in the top ten.

The cohort comprised around 30 patients with locally advanced or metastatic urothelial carcinoma treated at Memorial Sloan Kettering on a trial protocol. Peripheral blood mononuclear cells were collected pretreatment and during treatment, with between 1 and 8 total time points per patient. The Qiagen DNeasy Blood extraction kit was used to purify genomic DNA from total PBMCs and tumor samples. PBMCs were collected pretreatment and during treatment, and were isolated and stored as previously described. As concerns this clone: Its antigen is currently not known. Per-base quality was not reported, and no clone a single base away is much larger than it.

The germline V gene (reference sequence) yields MNHEY for CDR1 and SMNVEV for CDR2. V and J are trimmed by 5 bases and 1 base, and the gene matches miss 5 bases of the junction. The CDR3 goes from the cysteine to the phenylalanine over 15 residues. Just the 45-base CDR3 DNA is kept, in frame starting at base 1. The origin of this receptor is a man in his sixties with urothelial cancer. Rearrangement joined TRBV27 to TRBJ1-2, and TRBD1 matches 9 of the central bases. Specimen: PBMCs, collected around atezolizumab (anti-PD-L1) treatment. CDR3 sequence: CASSLTGGFNYGYTF. The nucleotides are TGTGCCAGCAGTCTGACAGGGGGGTTTAACTATGGCTACACCTTC.